Below, one T cell receptor beta chain is given with its context. The antigen remains unidentified. V lost 3 bases and J lost 7, with 9 bases in between. The CDR3 has 13 amino acids. Per germline, CDR1 KGHSH and CDR2 LQKENI. The data were obtained in a study of cytotoxic CD8 clonotypes in ibrutinib-treated CLL. Overall study: After a median approximately 12 months on treatment (6 to 36), response samples were drawn. General study findings and limits: In comparison with age-matched healthy donors, baseline clonality was higher and tracked circulating CD8+ T-cell counts.

Clones were read by immunoSEQ multiplex PCR, and TCRdb kept only the in-frame ones, dropping some. The repertoire has approximately 330,000 clones, about 80% of them found once; the top ten carry under 8.5%. The sample here was PBMCs, taken before ibrutinib treatment. The chain has TRBV18 and TRBJ1-4, with a possible D match to TRBD1 (6 bases). The receptor was isolated from a human donor with chronic lymphocytic leukemia. The CDR3 nucleotides are TGTGCCAGCTCACCGAGGACAGTTGAAAAACTGTTTTTT. Protein sequence: CASSPRTVEKLFF.